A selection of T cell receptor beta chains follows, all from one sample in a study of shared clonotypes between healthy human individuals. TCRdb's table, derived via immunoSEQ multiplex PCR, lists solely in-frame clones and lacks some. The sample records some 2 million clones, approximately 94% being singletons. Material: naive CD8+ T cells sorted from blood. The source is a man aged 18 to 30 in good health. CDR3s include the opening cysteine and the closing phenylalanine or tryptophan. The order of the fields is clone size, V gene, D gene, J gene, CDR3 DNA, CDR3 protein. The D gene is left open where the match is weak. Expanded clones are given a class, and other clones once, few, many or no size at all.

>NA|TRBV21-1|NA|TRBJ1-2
TGTGCCAGCAGCCCATCCGGGACAGGGACGGGCTACACCTTC
CASSPSGTGTGYTF
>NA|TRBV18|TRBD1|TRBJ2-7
TGTGCCAGCTCACTCTATCCCGACAGGGAGCGTGACGAGCAGTACTTC
CASSLYPDRERDEQYF
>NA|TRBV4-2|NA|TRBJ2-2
TGTGCCAGCAGCCAAGAGGGGCGGGGAAACACCGGGGAGCTGTTTTTT
CASSQEGRGNTGELFF
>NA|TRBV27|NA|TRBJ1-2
TGTGCCAGCAGTCCTAACCCAGGGGTATCAGGCGGCTACACCTTC
CASSPNPGVSGGYTF
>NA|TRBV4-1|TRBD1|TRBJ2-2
TGCGCCAGCAGCCCCGTGGGGGCAGGGGGCACCAACACCGGGGAGCTGTTTTTT
CASSPVGAGGTNTGELFF
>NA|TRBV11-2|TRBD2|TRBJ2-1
TGTGCCAGCAGCTTACAGCTCGGGAGGCCCGGCTCCTACAATGAGCAGTTCTTC
CASSLQLGRPGSYNEQFF
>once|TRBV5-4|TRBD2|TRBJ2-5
TGTGCCAGCAGCTTGGGGTTACTAGCGGAACAAGAGACCCAGTACTTC
CASSLGLLAEQETQYF
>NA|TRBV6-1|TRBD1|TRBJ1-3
TGTGCCAGCAGTGAGGACAGGGGAAGTGGAAACACCATATATTTT
CASSEDRGSGNTIYF
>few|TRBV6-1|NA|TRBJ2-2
TGTGCCAGCGCGATTAGCGCCGGGGAGCTGTTTTTT
CASAISAGELFF
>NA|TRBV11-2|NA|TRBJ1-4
TGTGCCAGCAGCTTTAGTAGGGGTAATGAAAAACTGTTTTTT
CASSFSRGNEKLFF
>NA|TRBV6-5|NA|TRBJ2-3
TGTGCCAGCAGTTACGGACCACAGGGTACGGATACGCAGTATTTT
CASSYGPQGTDTQYF
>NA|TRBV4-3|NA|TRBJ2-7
TGCGCCAGCAGCCAAGATCGCGGGCCTGGCGAGCAGTACTTC
CASSQDRGPGEQYF
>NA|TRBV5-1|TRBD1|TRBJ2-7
TGCGCCAGCAGCTTGACAGGGGCACCCGCCTACGAGCAGTACTTC
CASSLTGAPAYEQYF
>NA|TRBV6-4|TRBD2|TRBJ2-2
TGTGCCAGCAGTGAATCCGAAGATAGCGGGAGGGTTCGCACCGGGGAGCTGTTTTTT
CASSESEDSGRVRTGELFF
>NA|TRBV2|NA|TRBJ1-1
TGTGCCAGCATAATCGGGGTTTTGACTGAAGCTTTCTTT
CASIIGVLTEAFF
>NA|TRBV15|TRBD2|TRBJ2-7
TGTGCCACCAGCAGCAGACTAGCGAGCTACGAGCAGTACTTC
CATSSRLASYEQYF
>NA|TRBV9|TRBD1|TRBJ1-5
TGTGCCAGCAGCAGCGGGGGACAGGGACCCCAGCATTTT
CASSSGGQGPQHF
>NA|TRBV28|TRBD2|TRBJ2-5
TGTGCCAGCAGTTTTCGACTAGCTGATACGGGAGAGACCCAGTACTTC
CASSFRLADTGETQYF
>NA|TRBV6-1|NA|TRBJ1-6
TGTGCCAGCAGTGAAGAGACCTCCTATAATTCACCCCTCCACTTT
CASSEETSYNSPLHF
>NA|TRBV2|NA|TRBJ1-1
TGTGCCAGCTACGAGGGAACTGAAGCTTTCTTT
CASYEGTEAFF
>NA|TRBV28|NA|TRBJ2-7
TGTGCCAGCAGTTTAGGTAGGGCCCTAACGTACGAGCAGTACTTC
CASSLGRALTYEQYF
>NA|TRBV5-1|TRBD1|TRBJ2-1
TGCGCCAGCAATGCAGGGGGCGCGGATGAGCAGTTCTTC
CASNAGGADEQFF
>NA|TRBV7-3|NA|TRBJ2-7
TGTGCCAGCAGCACTACTGGAGGCTACGAGCAGTACTTC
CASSTTGGYEQYF
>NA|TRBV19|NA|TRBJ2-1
TGTGCCAGTAGCCCCCGGGTAGTAATCAATGAGCAGTTCTTC
CASSPRVVINEQFF
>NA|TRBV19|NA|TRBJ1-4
TGTGCCAGCGGGGGGGGCCCGGCTAATGAAAAACTGTTTTTT
CASGGGPANEKLFF
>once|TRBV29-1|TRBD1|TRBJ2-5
TGCAGCATGGGACAGGGGGTAGAGACCCAGTACTTC
CSMGQGVETQYF
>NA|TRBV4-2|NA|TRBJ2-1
TGTGCCAGCAGCCAAGATTTGAGCGGACTTTACAATGAGCAGTTCTTC
CASSQDLSGLYNEQFF
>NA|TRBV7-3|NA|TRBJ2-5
TGTGCCAGCAGCTCCGAGTACCAAGAGACCCAGTACTTC
CASSSEYQETQYF
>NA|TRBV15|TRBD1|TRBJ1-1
TGTGCCACCAGTGCTGACAGGGGAAACACTGAAGCTTTCTTT
CATSADRGNTEAFF
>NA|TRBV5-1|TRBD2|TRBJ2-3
TGCGCCAGCAGCTTGGAGGCGGGGGGACCAGATACGCAGTATTTT
CASSLEAGGPDTQYF
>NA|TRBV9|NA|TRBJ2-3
TGTGCCAGCAGCCCCCGGACCACAGATACGCAGTATTTT
CASSPRTTDTQYF
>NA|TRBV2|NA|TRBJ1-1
TGTGCCATCGCGAACACTGAAGCTTTCTTT
CAIANTEAFF
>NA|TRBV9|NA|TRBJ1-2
TGTGCCAGCAGCGTAGAGGGTCCCCATGGCTACACCTTC
CASSVEGPHGYTF
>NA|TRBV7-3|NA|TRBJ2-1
TGTGCCAGCAGCGAACAGCTAGCATCCGAGCAGTTCTTC
CASSEQLASEQFF
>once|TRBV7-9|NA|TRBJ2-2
TGTGCCAGCAGCGGTACTAGCCCCGGGGAGCTGTTTTTT
CASSGTSPGELFF
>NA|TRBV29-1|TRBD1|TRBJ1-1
TGCAGCGTGGGACAGGGTCCGAACACTGAAGCTTTCTTT
CSVGQGPNTEAFF
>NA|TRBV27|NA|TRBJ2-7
TGTGCCAGCAGCCCCGAAACAGCACAGGCTGACTACGAGCAGTACTTC
CASSPETAQADYEQYF
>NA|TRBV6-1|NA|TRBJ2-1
TGTGCCAGCAGTGAAAACGACAATGAGCAGTTCTTC
CASSENDNEQFF
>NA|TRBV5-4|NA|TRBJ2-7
TGTGCCAGCAGCTCAATAGAGGCAGAATACGAGCAGTACTTC
CASSSIEAEYEQYF
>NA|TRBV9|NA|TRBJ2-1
TGTGCCAGCAGCGTAGATGGGGAGAGCTCCTACAATGAGCAGTTCTTC
CASSVDGESSYNEQFF
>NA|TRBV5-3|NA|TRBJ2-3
TGTGCCAGAAGCTTGGTGCCCCGGGGAAGGGGTCACCGGGCAGATACGCAGTATTTT
CARSLVPRGRGHRADTQYF
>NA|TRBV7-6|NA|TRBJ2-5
TGTGCCAGCAGCTTAGATACGGCGATCCAAGAGACCCAGTACTTC
CASSLDTAIQETQYF
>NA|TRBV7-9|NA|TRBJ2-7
TGTGCCAGCAGCTTATCGCTGGGGCTAAGGTACGAGCAGTACTTC
CASSLSLGLRYEQYF
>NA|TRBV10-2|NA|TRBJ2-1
TGCGCCAGCAGTAAGGGAGGGCAGTTCTTC
CASSKGGQFF
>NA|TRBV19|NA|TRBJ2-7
TGTGCCAGTAGTAATTCAGCACACCCCTACGAGCAGTACTTC
CASSNSAHPYEQYF
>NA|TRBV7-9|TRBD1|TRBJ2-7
TGTGCCAGCAGCCCCACAGGGGCCGAGCAGTACTTC
CASSPTGAEQYF
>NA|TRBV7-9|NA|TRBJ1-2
TGTGCCAGCAGCTTAGACGCCGGCGTCAGAACTAACTATGGCTACACCTTC
CASSLDAGVRTNYGYTF
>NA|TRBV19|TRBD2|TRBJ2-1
TGTGCCAGTAAGTCGGGGGGGGTCCACAATGAGCAGTTCTTC
CASKSGGVHNEQFF
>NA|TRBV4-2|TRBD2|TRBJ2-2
TGTGCCAGCAGCCAAGATCCCCCGGGGGGGCTAAACACCGGGGAGCTGTTTTTT
CASSQDPPGGLNTGELFF
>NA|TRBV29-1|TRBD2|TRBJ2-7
TGCAGCGTTGAGGGCGGGAGCCGCGCCGAGCAGTACTTC
CSVEGGSRAEQYF
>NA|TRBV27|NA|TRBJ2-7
TGTGCCAGCAGTTCGAGGGGTGAGCAGTACTTC
CASSSRGEQYF
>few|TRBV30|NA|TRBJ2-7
TGTGCCTGGGGGGACAACTCCTACGAGCAGTACTTC
CAWGDNSYEQYF
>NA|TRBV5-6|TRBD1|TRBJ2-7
TGTGCCAGCAGCTCGGGACAGGGGAACGACGAGCAGTACTTC
CASSSGQGNDEQYF
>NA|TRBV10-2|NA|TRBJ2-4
TGCGCCAGCAGTGAGGTGCATCTAGCCAAAAACATTCAGTACTTC
CASSEVHLAKNIQYF
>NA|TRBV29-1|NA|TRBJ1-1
TGCAGCGTTGACGAGGGTTCTGAAGCTTTCTTT
CSVDEGSEAFF
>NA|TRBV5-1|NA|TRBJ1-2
TGCGCCAGCAGCTTGGAGACAGGCTATGGCTACACCTTC
CASSLETGYGYTF
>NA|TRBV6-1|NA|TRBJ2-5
TGTGCCAGCAGTGAAGCAGGGAGATTCCAAGAGACCCAGTACTTC
CASSEAGRFQETQYF
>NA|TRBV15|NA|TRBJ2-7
TGTGCCACCAGCAGAGATCCGGCAGGCTCCTACGAGCAGTACTTC
CATSRDPAGSYEQYF
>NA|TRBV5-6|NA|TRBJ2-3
TGTGCCAGCAGCTTGGTCCTTCAGCGCACAGATACGCAGTATTTT
CASSLVLQRTDTQYF